By frequency in the sample, the clone carrying this T cell receptor beta chain is large (0.1 to 1%). Semi-nested PCR with Nested Universal Primer A followed constant-region reverse priming of full-length variable regions. One entry per CDR3 protein results from TCRdb running MiXCR on the 5' RACE reads. The sample has thousands of distinct CDR3 sequences; 69% are singletons. The V gene lost 3 bases and the J gene lost 0 bases, with 14 bases spanning the gap. The CDR3 is 16 residues long. This clonotype was sampled from a female donor with breast cancer. The specimen sequenced was memory CD4+ T cells sorted from a lymph node. This sample's subset: memory CD4+ T cells, CD4+CD45RO+CD25-. The chain combines TRBV12-3 or TRBV12-4 with TRBJ2-5, with D unclear. This CDR3 is CASSFGQTLYQETQYF. DNA for the CDR3: TGTGCCAGCAGTTTCGGGCAGACTCTGTACCAAGAGACCCAGTACTTC.